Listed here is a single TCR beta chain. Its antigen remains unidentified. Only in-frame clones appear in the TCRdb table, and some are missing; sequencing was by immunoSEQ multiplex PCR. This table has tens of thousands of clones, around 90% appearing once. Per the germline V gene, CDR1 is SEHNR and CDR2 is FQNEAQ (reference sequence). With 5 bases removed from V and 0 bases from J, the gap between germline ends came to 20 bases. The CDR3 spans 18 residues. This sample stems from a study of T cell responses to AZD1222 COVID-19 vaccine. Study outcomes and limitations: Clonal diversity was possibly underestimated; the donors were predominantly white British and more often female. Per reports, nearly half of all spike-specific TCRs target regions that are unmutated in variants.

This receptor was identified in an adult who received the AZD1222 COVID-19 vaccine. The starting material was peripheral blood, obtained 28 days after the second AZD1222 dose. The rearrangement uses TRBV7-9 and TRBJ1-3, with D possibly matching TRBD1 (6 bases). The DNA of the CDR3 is TGTGCCAGCAGCGCCATTCCGGGACAACAGAGCTCTGGAAACACCATATATTTT. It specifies CASSAIPGQQSSGNTIYF.